The rows below give T cell receptor beta chains drawn from one sample of a study of blood T cells in healthy people across ages. TCRdb recomputed calls from the 5' RACE reads with MiXCR, one row per CDR3 protein. Of about 1.5 million distinct CDR3 sequences in the sample, approximately 40% were seen once. Sample: blood. The receptors originated from a woman aged 18-30 years in good health. The CDR3 runs from the conserved cysteine through the conserved F or W. The D gene is left open where the match is weak. Only some rows state a clone size, as once, few, many or a class for expanded clones.

clone_size d_call j_call v_call cdr3_nt cdr3_aa
once . TRBJ2-1 TRBV20-1 TGCAGTGCGCGCGACCATACAGGGACCAATGAGCAGTTCTTC CSARDHTGTNEQFF
. . TRBJ2-2 TRBV10-3 TGTGCCACGGGTGGAGGGACCAACACCGGGGAGCTGTTTTTT CATGGGTNTGELFF
. TRBD2 TRBJ2-5 TRBV14 TGTGCCAGCAGCCAAGTACTCGGACTAGCGGACAATGAGCAGTACTTC CASSQVLGLADNEQYF
. . TRBJ2-1 TRBV19 TGTGCCAGTAGTTCCGCCACCAGACAGGCTCTTAGGTTCTTC CASSSATRQALRFF
few . TRBJ1-1 TRBV12-5 TGTGCTAGTGGTTCGGGGGGGGGTGAAGCTTTCTTT CASGSGGGEAFF
. . TRBJ2-7 TRBV25-1 TGTGCCAGCAGCCCTCTAAGTATCTCCTACGAGCAGTACTTC CASSPLSISYEQYF
once . TRBJ1-4 TRBV30 TGTGCCTGTTTAACCGGGGGCCCTGCGACTAATGAAAAACTGTTTTTT CACLTGGPATNEKLFF
. TRBD2 TRBJ2-7 TRBV29-1 TGCAGCGTTCCAGGAGTAGGGACAGGACTAGCGGGAAACTACAATGAGCAGTACTTC CSVPGVGTGLAGNYNEQYF
. . TRBJ2-2 TRBV14 TGTGCCAGCAGCTTCTCCAGTGAACCCGGGGAGCTGTTTTTT CASSFSSEPGELFF
. TRBD1 TRBJ2-1 TRBV20-1 TGCAGTGCTGACCGACAGGGGCTGTACAATGAGCAGTTCTTC CSADRQGLYNEQFF
. TRBD1 TRBJ2-7 TRBV2 TGTGCCACCGACCGGGACAGGGGTACCTACGAGCAGTACTTC CATDRDRGTYEQYF
. TRBD2 TRBJ2-1 TRBV11-1 TGTGCCAGCAGCCCACTTACTAGCGGGAGAATGAGGGAGCAGTTCTTC CASSPLTSGRMREQFF
few . TRBJ2-3 TRBV11-2 TGTGCCAGCAGCTTAGTCACGGGCACCTACACAGATACGCAGTATTTT CASSLVTGTYTDTQYF
. TRBD2 TRBJ2-1 TRBV7-6 TGTGCCAGCAGCTTACTTGGACTAGCGGACTCCTACAATGAGCAGTTCTTC CASSLLGLADSYNEQFF
. . TRBJ1-6 TRBV20-1 TGCAGTGCTAGCAGGGGTCGGGATAATTCACCCCTCCACTTT CSASRGRDNSPLHF
few . TRBJ2-7 TRBV9 TGTGCCAGCAGTTCCTCCGGACGGCCGCACTACGAGCAGTACTTC CASSSSGRPHYEQYF
. . TRBJ2-7 TRBV15 TGTGCCACCAGCAGAGATGACAGGAGCTACGAGCAGTACTTC CATSRDDRSYEQYF
few TRBD1 TRBJ1-5 TRBV6-1 TGTGCCAGCAGTGAACGGGGACAGGGGAATCAGCCCCAGCATTTT CASSERGQGNQPQHF
few TRBD2 TRBJ2-1 TRBV3-1 TGTGCCAGCAGCCCCGGCGCGAGACTAGCGGCCTATCTACACAATGAGCAGTTCTTC CASSPGARLAAYLHNEQFF
. TRBD1 TRBJ2-5 TRBV5-1 TGCGCCAGCAGGGACGGCCCGGACAGGGCTGAGACCCAGTACTTC CASRDGPDRAETQYF
few . TRBJ2-3 TRBV4-1 TGCGCCAGCAGCCCCGGGACCCCAGGTACGCAGTATTTT CASSPGTPGTQYF
. . TRBJ2-3 TRBV20-1 TGCAGTGGGTTGGTAGGGGAGATTTCAGATACGCAGTATTTT CSGLVGEISDTQYF
few . TRBJ2-7 TRBV24-1 TGTGCCACCAGTGATTCGCCGGGACGGAGCTACGAGCAGTACTTC CATSDSPGRSYEQYF
. . TRBJ2-3 TRBV29-1 TGCAGCGTTGTTGGTCCCACCAGCACAGAGACGCAGTATTTT CSVVGPTSTETQYF
few . TRBJ2-7 TRBV7-9 TGTGCCAGCAGCTCAGGAGGACAGAAACTCTACGAGCAGTACTTC CASSSGGQKLYEQYF
. . TRBJ1-2 TRBV5-1 TGCGCCAGCAGCTTGGATACAGGGAGAGGCTACACCTTC CASSLDTGRGYTF
few TRBD1 TRBJ1-2 TRBV6-1 TGTGCCAGCAGTCCCCCCGGGACAGGGGTCTATGGCTACACCTTC CASSPPGTGVYGYTF
. . TRBJ2-3 TRBV28 TGTGCCAGCACCCAGGACGGGCCAGATGATACGCAGTATTTT CASTQDGPDDTQYF
few . TRBJ1-4 TRBV12-3/TRBV12-4 TGTGCCAGCAGTACCTCAACTAATGAAAAACTGTTTTTT CASSTSTNEKLFF
. TRBD2 TRBJ2-5 TRBV5-1 TGCGCCAGCAGCTTGGGACTAGCGGGTTCCCCCTTCGGGAATGAGCAGTACTTC CASSLGLAGSPFGNEQYF
. . TRBJ2-7 TRBV20-1 TGCAGTGGTGCCTCCCCGAGGGGCTCCTACGAGCAGTACTTC CSGASPRGSYEQYF
. . TRBJ2-1 TRBV6-5 TGTGCCAGCAGTTACCCCGGAGGGACAGCCCCAAACAATGAGCAGTTCTTC CASSYPGGTAPNNEQFF
. . TRBJ1-1 TRBV29-1 TGCAGCTCCGACGTGGGTTTCTTT CSSDVGFF
few TRBD1 TRBJ1-1 TRBV2 TGTGCCAGCAGTGGGACAGGGAACGCTGAAGCTTTCTTT CASSGTGNAEAFF
. . TRBJ2-5 TRBV15 TGTGCCACCAGCAGTAGCGTCCCGTCGAAAGAGCAGTACTTC CATSSSVPSKEQYF
. TRBD2 TRBJ2-1 TRBV20-1 TGCAGTGCTCCACCCAGGGGACTAGCACGGGGGAATGAGCAGTTCTTC CSAPPRGLARGNEQFF
few TRBD1 TRBJ2-5 TRBV7-9 TGTGCCAGCAGCTTAGCAGACAGGGGGGAAGAGACCCAGTACTTC CASSLADRGEETQYF
. TRBD1 TRBJ1-5 TRBV12-5 TGTGCTAGTGGTTTGCCGGGACAGCTTCATCAGCCCCAGCATTTT CASGLPGQLHQPQHF
few . TRBJ1-1 TRBV12-3/TRBV12-4 TGTGCCAGCAGTTTAGCTGGGATTAACACTGAAGCTTTCTTT CASSLAGINTEAFF
few TRBD1 TRBJ2-3 TRBV7-9 TGTGCCAGCAGCACAGGGGGGCAGGGCCCAGATACGCAGTATTTT CASSTGGQGPDTQYF
. . TRBJ2-7 TRBV20-1 TGCAGTGCTAGTCAGTCGACTGGCTACGAGCAGTACTTC CSASQSTGYEQYF
few . TRBJ1-1 TRBV19 TGTGCCAGTAGTATTAGGACGGGCACTGAAGCTTTCTTT CASSIRTGTEAFF
. . TRBJ2-5 TRBV27 TGTGCCAGCAGCCCTATGGGGGGGGCGATGGAGACCCAGTACTTC CASSPMGGAMETQYF
. . TRBJ1-6 TRBV4-2 TGTGCCAGCAGCAGCGGGACCTATTCACCCCTCCACTTT CASSSGTYSPLHF
few . TRBJ2-3 TRBV9 TGTGCCAGCGCAGATCACACAGATACGCAGTATTTT CASADHTDTQYF
. TRBD2 TRBJ2-7 TRBV7-2 TGTGCCAGCAGCTTGAGCTTAGCGGGGGGACCCTACGAGCAGTACTTC CASSLSLAGGPYEQYF
. TRBD1 TRBJ2-7 TRBV11-2 TGTGCCAGCAGCTTATTTTTCGGTGCCCCGGGACAGGGAGGACACGAGCAGTACTTC CASSLFFGAPGQGGHEQYF
few . TRBJ2-7 TRBV27 TGTGCCAGCAGTTTAAAAGCCAGCAGCTCCTACGAGCAGTACTTC CASSLKASSSYEQYF
. TRBD2 TRBJ2-1 TRBV27 TGTGCCAGCTGTCCTAGCGGGGGCTTCTCCTACAATGAGCAGTTCTTC CASCPSGGFSYNEQFF
few . TRBJ2-7 TRBV7-6 TGTGCCAGCAGCTTAGCGAGTCAGGGTCTCGAGCAGTACTTC CASSLASQGLEQYF
. TRBD2 TRBJ2-7 TRBV7-2 TGTGCCAGCAGCACCTTAGCGGGAGGGCCGAGCGAGCAGTACTTC CASSTLAGGPSEQYF
. TRBD1 TRBJ1-4 TRBV4-1 TGCGCCAGCAGCCAAGGGACAGGGGAGGCGGAAAAACTGTTTTTT CASSQGTGEAEKLFF
. TRBD1 TRBJ1-1 TRBV5-1 TGCGCCAGCAGCTCGGCGATGGGTGACAGGGGGAACACTGAAGCTTTCTTT CASSSAMGDRGNTEAFF
. . TRBJ1-2 TRBV12-3/TRBV12-4 TGTGCCAGCAGCCCCTCAAGCAATACTAACGGCTACACCTTC CASSPSSNTNGYTF
few . TRBJ2-7 TRBV6-5 TGTGCCAGCAGGGACAACCGGGACGAGCAGTACTTC CASRDNRDEQYF